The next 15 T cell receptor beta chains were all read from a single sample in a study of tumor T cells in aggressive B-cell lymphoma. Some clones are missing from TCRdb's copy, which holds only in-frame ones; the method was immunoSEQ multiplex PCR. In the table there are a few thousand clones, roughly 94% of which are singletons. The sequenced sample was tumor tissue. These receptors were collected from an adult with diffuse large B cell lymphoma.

CDR3 DNA sequence: TGTGCCAGCAGTACTACAGGGGGCTGGGAGCAGTACTTC. Amino acid sequence: CASSTTGGWEQYF. This chain joins TRBV27 and TRBJ2-7; the match to TRBD1 covers 9 bases. The CDR3 has 13 amino acids. Germline V gene lookup returns CDR1 MNHEY and CDR2 SMNVEV (reference sequence). Trimming at V came to 5 bases and at J to 7 bases, leaving 6 bases not matched to a gene.

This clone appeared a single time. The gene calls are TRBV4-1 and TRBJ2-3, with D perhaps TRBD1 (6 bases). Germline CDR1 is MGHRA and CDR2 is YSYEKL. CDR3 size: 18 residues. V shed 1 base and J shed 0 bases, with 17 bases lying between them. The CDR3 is CASSQGWVQGPSTDTQYF. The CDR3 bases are TGCGCCAGCAGCCAAGGTTGGGTACAGGGACCTAGCACAGATACGCAGTATTTT.

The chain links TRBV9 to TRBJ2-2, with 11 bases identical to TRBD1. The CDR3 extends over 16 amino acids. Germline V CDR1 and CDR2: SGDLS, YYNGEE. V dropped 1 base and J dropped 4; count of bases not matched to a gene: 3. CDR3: CASSVIGTGGTGELFF. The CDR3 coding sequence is TGTGCCAGCAGCGTAATCGGGACAGGGGGCACCGGGGAGCTGTTTTTT.

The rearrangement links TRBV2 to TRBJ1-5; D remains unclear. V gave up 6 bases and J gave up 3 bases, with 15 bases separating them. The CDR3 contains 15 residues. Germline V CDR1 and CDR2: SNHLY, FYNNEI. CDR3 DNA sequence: TGTGCCAGCAGCCGAACTCCAAACCCCAATCAGCCCCAGCATTTT. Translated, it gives CASSRTPNPNQPQHF.

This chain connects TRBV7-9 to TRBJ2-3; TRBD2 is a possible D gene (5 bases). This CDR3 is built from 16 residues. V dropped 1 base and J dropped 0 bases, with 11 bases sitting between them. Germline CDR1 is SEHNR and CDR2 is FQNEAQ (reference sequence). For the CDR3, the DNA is TGTGCCAGCAGCTTAGGGGTGAAGCGGAGCACAGATACGCAGTATTTT. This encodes CASSLGVKRSTDTQYF.

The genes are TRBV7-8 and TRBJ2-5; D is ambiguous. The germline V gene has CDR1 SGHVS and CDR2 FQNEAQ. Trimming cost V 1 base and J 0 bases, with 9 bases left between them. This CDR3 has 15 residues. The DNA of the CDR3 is TGTGCCAGCAGCTTAGGTCCGGAGTACCAAGAGACCCAGTACTTC. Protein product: CASSLGPEYQETQYF. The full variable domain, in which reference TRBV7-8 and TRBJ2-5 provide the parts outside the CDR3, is GAGVSQSPRYKVAKRGQDVALRCDPISGHVSLFWYQQALGQGPEFLTYFQNEAQLDKSGLPSDRFFAERPEGSVSTLKIQRTQQEDSAVYLCASSLGPEYQETQYFGPGTRLLVL.

CDR3: CASRYTETDTQYF. CDR3 sequence (DNA): TGTGCCAGCAGATATACGGAGACAGATACGCAGTATTTT. The chain couples TRBV7-2 to TRBJ2-3; no firm D call. Germline loops: CDR1 SGHTA, CDR2 FQGNSA. The CDR3 spans 13 residues. V was shortened by 6 bases and J by 3 bases, with 10 bases between the two germline ends.

The CDR3 spells CAWRFGTEQYF. In nucleotides, the CDR3 is TGTGCCTGGAGGTTTGGGACAGAGCAGTATTTT. The chain carries TRBV30 and TRBJ2-3, with TRBD1 matching over 7 bases. Looked up from germline, CDR1 is GTSNPN and CDR2 is SVGIG (reference sequence). This CDR3 has 11 amino acids. V was clipped by 3 bases and J by 11 bases; unmatched bases: 5.

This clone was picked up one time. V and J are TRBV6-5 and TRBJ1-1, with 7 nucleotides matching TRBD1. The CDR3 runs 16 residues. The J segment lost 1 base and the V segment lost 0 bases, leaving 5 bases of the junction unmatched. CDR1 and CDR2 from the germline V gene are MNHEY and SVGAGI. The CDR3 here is CASSYSYDRANTEAFF. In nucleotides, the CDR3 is TGTGCCAGCAGTTACTCATACGACAGGGCGAACACTGAAGCTTTCTTT.

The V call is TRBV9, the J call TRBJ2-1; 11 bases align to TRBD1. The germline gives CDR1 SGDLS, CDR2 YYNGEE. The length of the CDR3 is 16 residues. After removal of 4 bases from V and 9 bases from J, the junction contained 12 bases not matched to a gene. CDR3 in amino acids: CASSPRDRGGQGEQFF. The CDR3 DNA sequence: TGTGCCAGCAGCCCGCGGGACAGGGGGGGACAGGGTGAGCAGTTCTTC.

CDR3 sequence reads: CASTGRANEKLFF. The CDR3 DNA is TGTGCCAGCACGGGGAGGGCTAATGAAAAACTGTTTTTT. This chain links TRBV7-9 with TRBJ1-4; unclear D gene. V lost 7 bases and J lost 3, with 9 bases in between. The CDR3 is made up of 13 amino acids. Germline lookup yields CDR1 SEHNR and CDR2 FQNEAQ (reference sequence).

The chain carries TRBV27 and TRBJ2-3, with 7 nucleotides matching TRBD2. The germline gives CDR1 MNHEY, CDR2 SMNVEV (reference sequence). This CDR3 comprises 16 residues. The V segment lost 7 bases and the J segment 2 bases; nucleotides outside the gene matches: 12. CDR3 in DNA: TGTGCCAGCAACCTACTAGCGCCCTCGTCCACAGATACGCAGTATTTT. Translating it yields CASNLLAPSSTDTQYF.

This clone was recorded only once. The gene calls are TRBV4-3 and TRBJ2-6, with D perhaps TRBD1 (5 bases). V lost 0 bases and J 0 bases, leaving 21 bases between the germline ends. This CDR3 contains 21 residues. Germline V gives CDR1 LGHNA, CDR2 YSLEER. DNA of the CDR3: TGCGCCAGCAGCCAAGACCTGGGTACCGACAGCCTTTTCTCTGGGGCCAACGTCCTGACTTTC. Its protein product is CASSQDLGTDSLFSGANVLTF.

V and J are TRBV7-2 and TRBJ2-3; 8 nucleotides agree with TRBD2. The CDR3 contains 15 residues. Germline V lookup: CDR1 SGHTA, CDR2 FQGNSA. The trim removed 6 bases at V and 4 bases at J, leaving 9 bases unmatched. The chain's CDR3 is CASSSNGGASDTQYF. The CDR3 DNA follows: TGTGCCAGCAGTTCAAACGGGGGGGCGTCAGATACGCAGTATTTT.

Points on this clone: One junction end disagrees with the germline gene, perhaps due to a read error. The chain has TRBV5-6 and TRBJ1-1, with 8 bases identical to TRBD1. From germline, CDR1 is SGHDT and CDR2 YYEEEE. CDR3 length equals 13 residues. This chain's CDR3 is CVSSGTGNTEAFF. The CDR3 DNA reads TGTGTCAGCAGCGGGACAGGGAACACTGAAGCTTTCTTT.